This record looks at one T cell receptor (beta chain) sequence and its context. The antigen is undetermined. The sample is drawn from a study of shared clonotypes between healthy human individuals. Study-wide findings and caveats: The sharing of 4.5% to 6.5% of naive CD4 clonotypes was seen across a handful of donors. Non-shared clonotypes displayed generation probabilities falling below those of clonotypes present in all four donors.

This CDR3 spans 14 amino acids. Trimming took 7 bases from V and 2 from J, leaving 14 bases between them. Per the germline V gene, CDR1 is MNHNS and CDR2 is SASEGT. Using immunoSEQ multiplex PCR, the repertoire was profiled, and TCRdb retains in-frame clones only, with some absent. Among more than 2 million clones, 95% were seen once, and the ten largest hold roughly 0.13%. The sequence was collected from a man younger than 35 in good health. The genes are TRBV6-1 and TRBJ2-5; D is undetermined. The sequencing sample was made of naive CD4+ T cells sorted from blood. Subset reported: CD45RA+ positively selected. CDR3 sequence reads: CASTGTASQETQYF. CDR3 nucleotide sequence: TGTGCCAGCACGGGCACAGCGAGTCAAGAGACCCAGTACTTC.